This TCR beta chain appears in the sequencing data of a study of regulatory T cells in long-lasting Graves disease. Remarks on this clonotype: The antigen remains undetermined.

Sample time point: newly diagnosed GD, antithyroid drugs for less than 3 months. Preparation of the TCR library used RNA extracted from PBMCs. General study results and limits: Patients with persistent Graves' had lower TCR diversity than newly diagnosed patients.

Combining iRepertoire HTBI primers with Arm-PCR of CDR3 regions, the authors built TCR beta libraries. MiXCR, run by TCRdb on the multiplex PCR reads, gives a single entry per CDR3 protein. Among 440,000 or so distinct CDR3 sequences listed, under 15% were seen once. Germline values: CDR1 GTSNPN, CDR2 SVGIG (reference sequence). V dropped 1 base and J dropped 11 bases, with 12 bases sitting between them. The CDR3 length is 12 residues. In addition, the sample was reused for a study of T cells in Graves' hyperthyroidism and ophthalmopathy.

The sample consisted of peripheral blood mononuclear cells (PBMCs), taken at new diagnosis, from a patient treated with antithyroid drugs. The chain carries TRBV30 and TRBJ1-5, with a weak D call TRBD1 (5 bases). The TCR originated in a woman aged 25 to 45 with Graves disease. The DNA for the CDR3 is TGTGCCTGGAGTGACCGGGGGTTGACCCAGCATTTT. Amino acids: CAWSDRGLTQHF.